The 25 T cell receptor beta chains listed next were all sequenced from one sample in a study of CD8 T cells in Susac syndrome. With random hexamers, reverse transcription was performed on roughly 0.5 to 1 ug of RNA. TCRdb passed the immunoSEQ multiplex PCR reads through MiXCR, listing each CDR3 protein once. The sample contains roughly 180,000 distinct CDR3 sequences, about 94% of which appear only once. The specimen sequenced was CD4+ T cells from PBMCs. These receptors were obtained from a human donor with Susac syndrome.

The rearrangement links TRBV3-1 to TRBJ2-1, with TRBD2 identical over 9 bases. This CDR3 spans 14 amino acids. Trimming cost V 1 base and J 7 bases; bases outside gene matches: 2. The germline gives CDR1 LGHDT, CDR2 YNNKEL (reference sequence). CDR3 loop: CASSQGRGGNEQFF. Written as DNA, the CDR3 is TGTGCCAGCAGCCAAGGGCGGGGGGGAAATGAGCAGTTCTTC.

The chain has TRBV19 and TRBJ2-2; 8 nucleotides agree with TRBD2. The length of the CDR3 is 16 residues. CDR1 and CDR2 (germline): LNHDA, SQIVND (reference sequence). J gave up 6 bases and V 4 bases, and 10 bases lay outside the gene matches. The CDR3 DNA sequence: TGTGCCAGTAGTAGGGCGGGGGGTACCCTCGCCGGGGAGCTGTTTTTT. Translation: CASSRAGGTLAGELFF.

The chain recombines TRBV7-8 with TRBJ1-2, with a tentative D call TRBD1 (6 bases). Trimming removed 5 bases at V and 4 bases at J, with 11 bases between. The CDR3 totals 13 residues. Germline V CDR1 and CDR2: SGHVS, FQNEAQ. CDR3 DNA: TGTGCCAGCAGCGAGGACAGCTCCTATGGCTACACCTTC. Translation: CASSEDSSYGYTF. Using reference TRBV7-8 and TRBJ1-2 for the parts outside the CDR3, the full variable domain is GAGVSQSPRYKVAKRGQDVALRCDPISGHVSLFWYQQALGQGPEFLTYFQNEAQLDKSGLPSDRFFAERPEGSVSTLKIQRTQQEDSAVYLCASSEDSSYGYTFGSGTRLTVV.

A few counts support this clonotype. V and J are TRBV5-5 and TRBJ2-1, with D unclear. Germline CDR1 reads SGHKS; CDR2 reads YYEKEE (reference sequence). V lost 0 bases and J lost 1, with 8 bases in between. This CDR3 is 15 amino acids long. The CDR3 reads CASSLGSGSYNEQFF. For the CDR3, the DNA is TGTGCCAGCAGCTTGGGAAGTGGGTCCTACAATGAGCAGTTCTTC.

This sequence joins TRBV4-2 and TRBJ2-1; 11 bases line up with TRBD2. The J segment lost 7 bases and the V segment lost 4 bases, leaving 3 bases of the junction unmatched. CDR1 and CDR2 from the germline V gene are LGHNA and YNFKEQ. This CDR3 spans 14 amino acids. The CDR3, as DNA: TGTGCCAGCAGCCCTAGCGGGAGGACGAATGAGCAGTTCTTC. This gives the protein CASSPSGRTNEQFF.

CDR3 nucleotide sequence: TGTGCCAGCAGTTACGGACCGACCCCCGCGCTTGAAGCTTTCTTT. Residues: CASSYGPTPALEAFF. The chain carries TRBV6-5 and TRBJ1-1; D remains unclear. The CDR3 contains 15 residues. Germline-derived CDR1 and CDR2 are MNHEY and SVGAGI. Trimming took off 2 bases at V and 7 bases at J, with 17 bases between the two ends.

V is TRBV6-6 and J is TRBJ2-5; D remains unclear. Trimming removed 4 bases from V and 4 bases from J, with 13 bases in between. This CDR3 is built from 14 residues. Germline V CDR1 and CDR2: MNHNY, SVGAGI (reference sequence). CDR3 nucleotides: TGTGCCAGCAGTTCTTCAACCCTTGGAGAGACCCAGTACTTC. This translates into CASSSSTLGETQYF.

The chain uses TRBV30 and TRBJ1-2; D is unclear. The germline V gene has CDR1 GTSNPN and CDR2 SVGIG (reference sequence). The CDR3 runs to 12 residues. Trimming pared 0 bases from V and 5 bases from J, leaving 7 bases between. In DNA form, the CDR3 reads TGTGCCTGGAGTGTTGGTCCGTATGGCTACACCTTC. It yields the protein CAWSVGPYGYTF.

This chain links TRBV18 with TRBJ2-7, with D perhaps TRBD2 (5 bases). Germline CDR1 is KGHSH and CDR2 is LQKENI. V was trimmed by 3 bases and J by 6 bases, leaving 12 bases between them. The CDR3 covers 13 residues. The CDR3 DNA reads as TGTGCCAGCTCACCGGGCACTAGGCGCGAGCAGTACTTC. It translates to CASSPGTRREQYF.

The chain carries TRBV7-8 and TRBJ1-2; D remains ambiguous. Germline assignment: CDR1 SGHVS and CDR2 FQNEAQ. The CDR3 sequence is 14 residues long. Trimming took 4 bases from V and 2 from J, leaving 11 bases between them. CDR3 DNA: TGTGCCAGCAGCTCCTCCGACGGAAACTATGGCTACACCTTC. Translating gives CASSSSDGNYGYTF.

The CDR3 DNA follows: TGCGCCAGCAGCCCCACACCAATAGCGGGAGGGACGAACATTCAGTACTTC. This sequence encodes CASSPTPIAGGTNIQYF. V is TRBV4-3 and J is TRBJ2-4, with TRBD2 matching over 11 bases. Germline V gives CDR1 LGHNA, CDR2 YSLEER. There are 17 residues in the CDR3. Trimming at V came to 4 bases and at J to 7 bases, leaving 12 bases not matched to a gene.

V usage is TRBV30 and J usage is TRBJ1-1; TRBD1 matches at 7 bases. Germline V lookup: CDR1 GTSNPN, CDR2 SVGIG (reference sequence). CDR3 length: 14 residues. V lost 1 base, J lost 0 bases, and 2 bases stayed unmatched. CDR3 loop: CAWSETGLNTEAFF. The CDR3 DNA reads as TGTGCCTGGAGTGAGACAGGGCTGAACACTGAAGCTTTCTTT. The full variable domain, rest sourced from reference TRBV30 and TRBJ1-1, is SQTIHQWPATLVQPVGSPLSLECTVEGTSNPNLYWYRQAAGRGLQLLFYSVGIGQISSEVPQNLSASRPQDRQFILSSKKLLLSDSGFYLCAWSETGLNTEAFFGQGTRLTVV.

The chain recombines TRBV6-1 with TRBJ1-2; D possibly corresponds to TRBD1 (5 bases). The CDR3 covers 15 residues. Trimming removed 0 bases from V and 8 bases from J, with 16 bases in between. CDR1 is MNHNS, CDR2 SASEGT, per germline. The CDR3 region has the DNA TGTGCCAGCAGTGAAGCGATGGACATCCGGGAGGGCTACACCTTC. This sequence encodes CASSEAMDIREGYTF.

The chain uses TRBV5-4 and TRBJ2-3; possibly TRBD1 or TRBD2 for D (5 bases each). The V gene's germline CDR1 is SGHNT and CDR2 YYREEE (reference sequence). The length of the CDR3 is 15 residues. Trimming removed 2 bases from V and 5 bases from J, with 15 bases in between. CDR3 amino acids: CASSFKVGREDTQYF. Here the CDR3 DNA reads TGTGCCAGCAGCTTTAAAGTGGGACGAGAAGATACGCAGTATTTT.

V gene TRBV5-1 combines with J gene TRBJ2-3; 9 positions agree with TRBD2. This CDR3 has 16 amino acids. Germline values: CDR1 SGHRS, CDR2 YFSETQ. The trim removed 5 bases at V and 2 bases at J, leaving 9 bases unmatched. DNA for the CDR3: TGCGCCAGCAGAAGTTCCTCTAGCGGGGACACAGATACGCAGTATTTT. This translates into CASRSSSSGDTDTQYF.

The chain carries TRBV18 and TRBJ1-2; unclear D gene. Germline V gives CDR1 KGHSH, CDR2 LQKENI. The CDR3 sequence is 14 residues long. The ends were cut back, 0 bases at V and 6 bases at J, with 11 bases in the middle. As DNA, the CDR3 is TGTGCCAGCTCACCACCGGCAGGTCGCGATGGCTACACCTTC. Protein: CASSPPAGRDGYTF.

The chain has TRBV19 and TRBJ2-2; D remains unclear. CDR1 is LNHDA, CDR2 SQIVND, per germline (reference sequence). This CDR3 spans 12 amino acids. V dropped 6 bases and J dropped 7 bases, with 9 bases sitting between them. CDR3 residues: CASSTQGGELFF. CDR3 DNA: TGTGCCAGTAGCACCCAAGGCGGGGAGCTGTTTTTT.

The chain is built from TRBV20-1 and TRBJ1-1; no firm D call. The CDR3 contains 12 residues. Trimming stripped 3 bases from V and 3 bases from J, with 8 bases between. Germline V gene data show CDR1 as DFQATT and CDR2 as SNEGSKA (reference sequence). This chain's CDR3 is CSARSGYTEAFF. The DNA of the CDR3 is TGCAGTGCTAGGTCTGGGTACACTGAAGCTTTCTTT.

The rearrangement joins TRBV20-1 to TRBJ2-5, with 10 positions matching TRBD2. This CDR3 has 18 residues. Germline V CDR1 and CDR2: DFQATT, SNEGSKA (reference sequence). The trim removed 0 bases at V and 4 bases at J, leaving 14 bases unmatched. CDR3 sequence reads: CSARDPAVERGGLETQYF. Written as DNA, the CDR3 is TGCAGTGCTAGAGATCCCGCTGTCGAGCGGGGGGGGTTAGAGACCCAGTACTTC.

V usage is TRBV4-1 and J usage is TRBJ2-1; D not resolved. Germline lookup yields CDR1 MGHRA and CDR2 YSYEKL. The CDR3 consists of 13 residues. Deletions cut 1 base from V and 7 bases from J, with 8 bases between. The CDR3 DNA reads as TGCGCCAGCAGCCAAGGGTCATCAAATGAGCAGTTCTTC. Translation gives CASSQGSSNEQFF.

The rearrangement links TRBV7-6 to TRBJ2-5; D tentatively reads TRBD1 or TRBD2 (6 bases each). Trimming took 6 bases from V and 4 from J, leaving 15 bases between them. CDR1 is SGHVS, CDR2 FNYEAQ, per germline. This CDR3 has 14 residues. The CDR3 reads CASRTWGAGETQYF. CDR3 DNA sequence: TGTGCCAGCAGGACTTGGGGGGCCGGAGAGACCCAGTACTTC.

This chain links TRBV7-3 with TRBJ1-1, with D unresolved. The ends were cut back, 1 base at V and 8 bases at J, with 17 bases in the middle. The germline gives CDR1 SGHTA, CDR2 FQGTGA. CDR3 length: 15 residues. The DNA for the CDR3 is TGTGCCAGCAGCTTAATTGCCGGAGGTGGCACCGAAGCTTTCTTT. Encoded protein: CASSLIAGGGTEAFF.

The V and J genes are TRBV5-1 and TRBJ1-5, with D possibly TRBD1 on 5 matching bases. Germline CDR1 reads SGHRS; CDR2 reads YFSETQ. The CDR3 spans 13 residues. Trimming left V 4 bases short and J 5 bases short, with 10 bases between. As DNA, the CDR3 is TGCGCCAGCAGCGCCCTGACAGATCAGCCCCAGCATTTT. It yields the protein CASSALTDQPQHF.

The chain combines TRBV19 with TRBJ1-5; TRBD1 aligns across 9 bases. Per germline, CDR1 LNHDA and CDR2 SQIVND (reference sequence). The ends lost 5 bases at V and 5 bases at J; junction bases unmatched: 7. The CDR3 has 15 residues. This chain's CDR3 is CASSDDGTGYQPQHF. The CDR3 DNA is TGTGCCAGTAGTGATGACGGGACAGGGTATCAGCCCCAGCATTTT.

This chain connects TRBV30 to TRBJ2-2; TRBD1 matches at 7 bases. CDR3 length: 15 amino acids. The junction had 9 bases not matched to a gene; V was cut back by 5 bases and J by 3 bases. Germline CDR1 GTSNPN, CDR2 SVGIG (reference sequence). The CDR3 protein is CAWAQRQGYTGELFF. In DNA, the CDR3 is TGTGCCTGGGCTCAGAGACAGGGATACACCGGGGAGCTGTTTTTT.